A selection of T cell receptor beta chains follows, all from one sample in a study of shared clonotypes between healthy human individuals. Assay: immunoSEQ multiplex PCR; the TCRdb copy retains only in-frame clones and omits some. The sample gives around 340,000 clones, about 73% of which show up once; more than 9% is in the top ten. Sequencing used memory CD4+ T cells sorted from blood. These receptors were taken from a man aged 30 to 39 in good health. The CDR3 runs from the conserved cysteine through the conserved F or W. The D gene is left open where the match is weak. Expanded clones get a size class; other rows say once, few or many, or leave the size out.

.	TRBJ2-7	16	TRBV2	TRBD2	TGTGCCAGCAGTGACCCTGGGACTAGCGGCTCCTACGAGCAGTACTTC	CASSDPGTSGSYEQYF
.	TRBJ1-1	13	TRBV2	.	TGTGCCAGCGGGGGCAGGAACCCCGTAAGAGCTTTCTTT	CASGGRNPVRAFF
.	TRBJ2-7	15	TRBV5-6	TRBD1	TGTGCCAGCAGCATTGGGGACGACAGGGGTTCAGAGCAGTACTTC	CASSIGDDRGSEQYF
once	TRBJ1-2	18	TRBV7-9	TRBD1	TGTGCCAGCAGCTGGCCCGGGACAGGGGCCCCTGGTGAGGAAGGCTACACCTTC	CASSWPGTGAPGEEGYTF
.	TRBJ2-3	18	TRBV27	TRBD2	TGTGCCAGCAGTTTTCTCGGCGGGAGAGGGATTAGCACAGATACGCAGTATTTT	CASSFLGGRGISTDTQYF
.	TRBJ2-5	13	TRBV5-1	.	TGCGCCAGCAGCTTGGGTAGCGGAGAGACCCAGTACTTC	CASSLGSGETQYF
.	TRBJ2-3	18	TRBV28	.	TGTGCCAGCAGTTCCCCCACCCCCATTAGCGGCAGCACAGATACGCAGTATTTT	CASSSPTPISGSTDTQYF
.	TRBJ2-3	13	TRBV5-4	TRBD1	TGTGCCAGCGGCCCGGGACAGGGAGATACGCAGTATTTT	CASGPGQGDTQYF
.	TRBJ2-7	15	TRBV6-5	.	TGTGCCAGCAGTTATTATGGGGGAGGCAACTACGAGCAGTACTTC	CASSYYGGGNYEQYF
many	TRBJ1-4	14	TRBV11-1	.	TGTGCCAGCAGCTTAACAGGGACGGACGAAAAACTGTTTTTT	CASSLTGTDEKLFF
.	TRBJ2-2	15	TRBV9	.	TGTGCCAGCAGCGCCCTAGCTACGAACACCGGGGAGCTGTTTTTT	CASSALATNTGELFF
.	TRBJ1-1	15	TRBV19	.	TGTGCCAGCGCCCTCGCCCAGGTGCCGAACACTGAAGCTTTCTTT	CASALAQVPNTEAFF
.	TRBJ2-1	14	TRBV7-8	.	TGTGCCAGCAGCCTATCGGAGAGCTACAATGAGCAGTTCTTC	CASSLSESYNEQFF
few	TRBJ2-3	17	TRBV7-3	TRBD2	TGTGCCAGCAGCCTACCTGCCGGGACTAGCGGGAGCAATACGCAGTATTTT	CASSLPAGTSGSNTQYF
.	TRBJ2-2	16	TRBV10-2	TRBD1	TGCGCCAGCAAATCGTTCGGACAGGGGATTGCCGGGGAGCTGTTTTTT	CASKSFGQGIAGELFF
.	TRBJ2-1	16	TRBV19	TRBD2	TGTGCCAGTAGTATAGGTGGTGGCGGGAGATGGAATGAGCAGTTCTTC	CASSIGGGGRWNEQFF
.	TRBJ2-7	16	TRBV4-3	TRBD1	TGCGCCAGCAGCCAAGATGGGAACAGGGGGATCAACGAGCAGTACTTC	CASSQDGNRGINEQYF
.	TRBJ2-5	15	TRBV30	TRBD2	TGTGCCTGGAAAACTAGCGGGAGGGACCAAGAGACCCAGTACTTC	CAWKTSGRDQETQYF
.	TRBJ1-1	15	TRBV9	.	TGTGCCAGCAGCGTAGCCGGGGGTAAATACGCTGAAGCTTTCTTT	CASSVAGGKYAEAFF
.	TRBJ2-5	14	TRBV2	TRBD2	TGTGCCAGCAGGGTTAAACTAGCGGGAGTTGACCAGTACTTC	CASRVKLAGVDQYF
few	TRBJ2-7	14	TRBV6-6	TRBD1	TGTGCCAGCAGTCAGAGGGGACAGGGAGCCGAGCAGTACTTC	CASSQRGQGAEQYF
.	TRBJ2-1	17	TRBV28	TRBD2	TGTGCCAGCAGTCCCCCTCAGACTAGCGGGGTTAGGTGGGGGCAGTTCTTC	CASSPPQTSGVRWGQFF
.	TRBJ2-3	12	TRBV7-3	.	TGTGCCAGCAGTTATCTCGCGGATACGCAGTATTTT	CASSYLADTQYF
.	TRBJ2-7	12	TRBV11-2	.	TGTGCCAGCAGCTTATTAGCACTCGAGCAGTACTTC	CASSLLALEQYF
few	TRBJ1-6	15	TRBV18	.	TGTGCCAGCTCACTCTCCGGGACCTTGAATTCACCCCTCCACTTT	CASSLSGTLNSPLHF
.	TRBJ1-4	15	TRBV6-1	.	TGTGCCAGCAGGGCTTCTGAGGGGATATGGGAAAAACTGTTTTTT	CASRASEGIWEKLFF
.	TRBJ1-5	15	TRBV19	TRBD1	TGTGCCAGTAGTCCTCCGGGACAGGGCTATCAGCCCCAGCATTTT	CASSPPGQGYQPQHF
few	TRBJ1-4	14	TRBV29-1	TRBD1	TGCAGCGTGGTGACAGGGGTAACTAATGAAAAACTGTTTTTT	CSVVTGVTNEKLFF
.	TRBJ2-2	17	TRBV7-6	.	TGTGCCAGCAGCTTAGTGTCGTCTATACTGAACACCGGGGAGCTGTTTTTT	CASSLVSSILNTGELFF
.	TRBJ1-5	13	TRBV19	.	TGTGCCAGTAGTATTTTAGGAGCTCTGCCCCAGCATTTT	CASSILGALPQHF
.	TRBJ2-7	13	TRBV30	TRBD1	TGTGCCTGGGGGACAGGGGCCACCTACGAGCAGTACTTC	CAWGTGATYEQYF
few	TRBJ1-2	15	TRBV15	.	TGTGCCACCAGCAGAGAGGGGCGGTTCGACTATGGCTACACCTTC	CATSREGRFDYGYTF
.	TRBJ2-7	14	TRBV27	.	TGTGCCAGCAGTTTATCGGGGAGGCAACACGAGCAGTACTTC	CASSLSGRQHEQYF
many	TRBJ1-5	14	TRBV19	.	TGTGCCAGTAGTATGATCACAGGCAATCAGCCCCAGCATTTT	CASSMITGNQPQHF
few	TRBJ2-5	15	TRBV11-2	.	TGTGCCAGCAGCTTATGGATCGGACAGCAAGGGACCCAGTACTTC	CASSLWIGQQGTQYF
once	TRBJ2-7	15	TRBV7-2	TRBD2	TGTGCCAGCACCTCCCTGGCTAGCGGGAGAAGCGAGCAGTACTTC	CASTSLASGRSEQYF
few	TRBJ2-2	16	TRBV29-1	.	TGCAGCGTCCCCTGGGGGGAGGAGCTCATCGCTGGGGAGCTGTTTTTT	CSVPWGEELIAGELFF
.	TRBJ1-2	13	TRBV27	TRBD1	TGTGCCAGCAGTACGGGACAGACCTATGGCTACACCTTC	CASSTGQTYGYTF
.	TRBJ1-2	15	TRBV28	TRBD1	TGTGCCAGCAGTTCCCCGGGACAGGGAGGCTATGGCTACACCTTC	CASSSPGQGGYGYTF
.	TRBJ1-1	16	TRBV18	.	TGTGCCAGCTCACCCGGGCAAAGGACGAGGAACACTGAAGCTTTCTTT	CASSPGQRTRNTEAFF
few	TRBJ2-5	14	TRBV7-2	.	TGTGCCAGCAGCTTAGCGCAACTTCAAGAGACCCAGTACTTC	CASSLAQLQETQYF
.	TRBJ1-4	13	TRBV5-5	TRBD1	TGTGCCAGCAGTCTTGACAGGGGGGAAAAACTGTTTTTT	CASSLDRGEKLFF
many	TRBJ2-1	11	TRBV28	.	TGTGCCAGCAGTTTAACTTGGGTGCGGTTCTTC	CASSLTWVRFF
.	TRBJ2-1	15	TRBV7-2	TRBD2	TGTGCCAGCAGCCTAGCGGGAGGGCCTTGGGATGAGCAGTTCTTC	CASSLAGGPWDEQFF
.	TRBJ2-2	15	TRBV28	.	TGTGCCAGCAGAGACCGGACAGCGAACACCGGGGAGCTGTTTTTT	CASRDRTANTGELFF
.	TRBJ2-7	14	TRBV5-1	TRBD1	TGCGCCAGCAGCTCCGGACAGGGTTCCTACGAGCAGTACTTC	CASSSGQGSYEQYF
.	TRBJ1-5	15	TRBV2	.	TGTGCCAGCAAAGGGGGGCCACTTAGCAATCAGCCCCAGCATTTT	CASKGGPLSNQPQHF
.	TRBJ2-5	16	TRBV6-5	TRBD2	TGTGCCAGCGGTTTACGAGCGGGAAACCCCTTTGGGACCCAGTACTTC	CASGLRAGNPFGTQYF
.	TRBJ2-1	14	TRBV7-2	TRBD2	TGTGCCAGCAGGAGCGGGAGTGTCCACAATGAGCAGTTCTTC	CASRSGSVHNEQFF
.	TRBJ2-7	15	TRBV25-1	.	TGTGCCAGCCATCAGGGTGACAGTTTCTCCTACGAGCAGTACTTC	CASHQGDSFSYEQYF
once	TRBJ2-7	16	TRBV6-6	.	TGTGCCAGCAGTTACTCGAGGACTGCTAGCTCCTACGAGCAGTACTTC	CASSYSRTASSYEQYF
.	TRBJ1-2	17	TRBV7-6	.	TGTGCCAGCAGCTTAGGTTCAGGGACTAGGACTAACTATGGCTACACCTTC	CASSLGSGTRTNYGYTF
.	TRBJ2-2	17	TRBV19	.	TGTGCCAGTAGCCTCATCGGACTGCGGTCGAACACCGGGGAGCTGTTTTTT	CASSLIGLRSNTGELFF
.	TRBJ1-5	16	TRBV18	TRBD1	TGTGCCAGCTCACCAGGGACAGGGGGTAGCAATCAGCCCCAGCATTTT	CASSPGTGGSNQPQHF
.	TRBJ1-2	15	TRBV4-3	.	TGCGCCAGCAGCCAAGTGGTCGTTCCCGAATATGGCTACACCTTC	CASSQVVVPEYGYTF
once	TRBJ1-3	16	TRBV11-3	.	TGTGCCAGCAGCGGGCCCGGAACAGGGACTGGAAACACCATATATTTT	CASSGPGTGTGNTIYF
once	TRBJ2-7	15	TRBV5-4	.	TGTGCCAGCAGCTCCTCCCCGGGACACCTCTACGAGCAGTACTTC	CASSSSPGHLYEQYF